This T cell receptor (beta chain) originates from a study of cytomegalovirus exposure and HLA in healthy donors. Of note for this clone: The antigen is not known.

The PCR made use of 60 Vbeta and 13 Jbeta primers. Source study methods: Counted up in a later analysis, unique TCR beta chains came to approximately 83 million, with around 11 million shared. Method: immunoSEQ multiplex PCR; TCRdb's copy keeps in-frame clones and lacks some. That table is the source of V, J and clone size, and D and trimming were worked out from the DNA. The repertoire holds approximately 91,000 clones, with about 89% as singletons. Whole-study results and caveats: The majority of CMV-associated TCR beta chains were reported as apparently HLA-restricted in a later analysis. A few CMV-associated chains were confirmed in vitro to be specific for CMV antigens. Common viral pathogens seemed to be connected with several of the most significant clusters, according to a later analysis.

With 3 bases clipped from V and 6 bases from J, the junction kept 10 bases outside the gene matches. This CDR3 has 17 residues. Germline-derived CDR1 and CDR2 are MDHEN and SYDVKM. The gene calls are TRBV28 and TRBJ1-5; 11 nucleotides agree with TRBD1. The receptor was derived from a man between 25 and 39 years old in good health and CMV-seropositive. Sequences were obtained from PBMCs. CDR3 amino acids: CASSLGQGETFSQPQHF. The CDR3 nucleotides read TGTGCCAGCAGTTTGGGACAGGGGGAGACTTTTAGTCAGCCCCAGCATTTT.